This T cell receptor (beta chain) emerged from a study of type 1 and type 2 diabetes patients. Findings of the study overall: Some expanded clones seen only in T1D might occur in additional T2D or control samples.

Amplification started from genomic DNA. Multiplex PCR with 30 forward and 13 reverse primers amplified the TCR beta CDR3. One entry per CDR3 protein results from TCRdb running MiXCR on the multiplex PCR reads. The top ten clones hold roughly 13% of a sample with about 290,000 distinct CDR3 sequences, roughly 50% of them seen once. On this clonotype: Its antigen is unknown.

This CDR3 has 16 residues. Germline-derived CDR1 and CDR2 are MNHEY and SMNVEV (reference sequence). V lost 4 bases to trimming and J lost 5 bases; unmatched junction nucleotides: 8. The sequencing input was peripheral blood mononuclear cells (PBMCs). The source of this sequence is a man aged 18 to 30 with type 2 diabetes. The chain couples TRBV27 to TRBJ2-5, with 12 bases identical to TRBD2. CDR3: CASSSGLAGTWETQYF. The DNA of the CDR3 is TGTGCCAGCAGTTCCGGACTAGCGGGGACTTGGGAGACCCAGTACTTC.